Presented here are 18 T cell receptor beta chains from one specimen sequenced in a study of CD8+ T cells in alopecia areata listed by TCRdb under 2018. The library came from the immunoSEQ multiplex PCR assay. RNA was extracted from all samples and reverse transcribed into cDNA as template for TCR sequencing. Imported from immuneACCESS, the table was reduced by TCRdb to in-frame sequences with V and J called. These copies leave out some clones; in studies compared against another copy, an unresolved V gene accounts for under half, and the cause of the remainder is not known. Present in this sample are 150,000 or so clones, 47% of which were seen just once. The ten largest make up about 6.3% of the sample. Material for sequencing was CD4+ T cells sorted from blood. The receptors originated from a human donor with alopecia areata.

This clone has a handful of counts. The V gene is TRBV6-6, the J gene TRBJ1-3; D gene ambiguous. The ends were cut back, 7 bases at V and 0 bases at J, with 13 bases in the middle. Germline V gives CDR1 MNHNY, CDR2 SVGAGI (reference sequence). CDR3 length: 15 residues. The chain's CDR3 is CASTIISRSGNTIYF. CDR3 in DNA: TGTGCCAGCACCATCATATCACGCTCTGGAAACACCATATATTTT.

The chain links TRBV5-1 to TRBJ2-5; 9 bases align to TRBD1. Looked up from germline, CDR1 is SGHRS and CDR2 is YFSETQ. The CDR3 has 16 amino acids. J lost 4 bases, V lost 3 bases, and 10 bases had no gene match. This CDR3 reads CASSWGQGISGETQYF. The CDR3 region has the DNA TGCGCCAGCAGCTGGGGACAGGGCATATCTGGAGAGACCCAGTACTTC.

V usage is TRBV15 and J usage is TRBJ2-2; D gene ambiguous. The V gene lost 6 bases and the J gene lost 5 bases, with 4 bases spanning the gap. The CDR3 totals 11 residues. Germline V lookup: CDR1 LNHNV, CDR2 YYDKDF (reference sequence). The CDR3 coding sequence is TGTGCCACCAGGGCAACCGGGGAGCTGTTTTTT. It specifies CATRATGELFF.

This rearrangement joins TRBV30 to TRBJ1-2, with D unclear. This CDR3 comprises 12 residues. Germline assignment: CDR1 GTSNPN and CDR2 SVGIG (reference sequence). V shed 4 bases and J shed 5 bases, with 11 bases lying between them. CDR3 in amino acids: CAWKWGEYGYTF. CDR3 DNA: TGTGCCTGGAAGTGGGGAGAGTATGGCTACACCTTC.

The chain couples TRBV30 to TRBJ1-2, with D perhaps TRBD1 (6 bases). The germline V gene encodes CDR1 GTSNPN and CDR2 SVGIG (reference sequence). The CDR3 has 15 amino acids. Trimming removed 4 bases from V and 5 bases from J, with 20 bases in between. This CDR3 is CAWNTGWNLEYGYTF. DNA for the CDR3: TGTGCCTGGAACACAGGGTGGAACTTAGAGTATGGCTACACCTTC. Combining the CDR3 with reference TRBV30 and TRBJ1-2 gives the whole variable domain SQTIHQWPATLVQPVGSPLSLECTVEGTSNPNLYWYRQAAGRGLQLLFYSVGIGQISSEVPQNLSASRPQDRQFILSSKKLLLSDSGFYLCAWNTGWNLEYGYTFGSGTRLTVV.

The rearrangement links TRBV30 to TRBJ1-2; D is undetermined. The CDR3 sequence is 11 residues long. Germline V CDR1 and CDR2: GTSNPN, SVGIG (reference sequence). The V end was cut by 4 bases, the J end by 7 bases, with 10 bases between. Here the CDR3 DNA reads TGTGCCTGGACCACCGGGGTTGGCTACACCTTC. Its protein is CAWTTGVGYTF.

This clone has only one observation. The chain carries TRBV2 and TRBJ2-1; D uncertain. V lost 5 bases to trimming and J lost 3 bases, with 5 bases between them. In germline, CDR1 is SNHLY, CDR2 FYNNEI. The CDR3 consists of 12 residues. CDR3 loop: CASSKNYNEQFF. In DNA, the CDR3 is TGTGCCAGCAGTAAGAACTACAATGAGCAGTTCTTC.

This clone was seen a handful of times. The rearrangement links TRBV5-4 to TRBJ2-7, with D possibly TRBD2 on 5 matching bases. The CDR3 is 13 residues long. Germline V gene sequence: CDR1 SGHNT, CDR2 YYREEE (reference sequence). Trimming took off 4 bases at V and 5 bases at J, with 13 bases between the two ends. CDR3 in amino acids: CASSPEAWDEQYF. For the CDR3, the DNA is TGTGCCAGCAGCCCGGAGGCCTGGGACGAGCAGTACTTC.

This chain uses TRBV6-5 with TRBJ2-4, with D hard to call. Trimming removed 8 bases at V and 7 bases at J, with 15 bases between. This CDR3 region has 13 residues. In germline, CDR1 is MNHEY, CDR2 SVGAGI. The CDR3 bases are TGTGCCAGCTCCTTGGCGAGTGGGAACATTCAGTACTTC. Translated: CASSLASGNIQYF.

The table lists this clone with a count of one. The chain employs TRBV15 and TRBJ2-7, with D possibly being TRBD1 (5 bases). CDR1 LNHNV and CDR2 YYDKDF come from the germline V gene (reference sequence). The CDR3 length is 16 residues. The germline V and J ends were trimmed by 0 bases and 5 bases, with 17 bases remaining between them. The CDR3: CATSREQGPPTHEQYF. In DNA, the CDR3 is TGTGCCACCAGCAGAGAGCAGGGCCCGCCAACTCACGAGCAGTACTTC.

The chain joins TRBV5-1 to TRBJ2-1, with 7 bases identical to TRBD2. Unmatched junction bases numbered 14, after V lost 4 bases and J lost 7 bases. The CDR3 extends over 16 amino acids. In germline, CDR1 is SGHRS, CDR2 YFSETQ. In DNA form, the CDR3 reads TGCGCCAGCAGCGGGGGTTTGCGGGAGTTAGCGAATGAGCAGTTCTTC. This encodes CASSGGLRELANEQFF.

J is TRBJ1-2 and V is TRBV30, with D maybe TRBD1 (5 bases). Trimming removed 2 bases at V and 5 bases at J, with 21 bases between. The germline CDR1 and CDR2 sequences are GTSNPN and SVGIG (reference sequence). The length of the CDR3 is 16 residues. CDR3 in amino acids: CAWSLVRAKRGYGYTF. The DNA of the CDR3 is TGTGCCTGGAGTCTGGTCAGGGCAAAGAGGGGTTATGGCTACACCTTC.

The chain uses TRBV18 and TRBJ2-1; 9 nucleotides agree with TRBD1. The V gene end was trimmed by 6 bases and the J gene end by 2 bases; junction bases not matched to a gene: 5. CDR3 length: 15 amino acids. CDR1 KGHSH and CDR2 LQKENI come from the germline V gene. The chain's CDR3 is CASSPTGGTYNEQFF. CDR3 DNA: TGTGCCAGCTCCCCGACAGGGGGAACCTACAATGAGCAGTTCTTC.

This chain links TRBV29-1 with TRBJ1-1; 7 positions match TRBD1. Germline V CDR1 and CDR2: SQVTM, ANQGSEA. CDR3 size: 13 residues. V gave up 7 bases and J gave up 0 bases; unmatched junction bases: 5. CDR3 sequence (DNA): TGCAGCGCTGAGGGGACAGTGAACACTGAAGCTTTCTTT. It translates to CSAEGTVNTEAFF.

Details on this clone: Other DNA sequences in the sample encode the same CDR3. The chain has TRBV2 and TRBJ2-7; D is uncertain. Germline V gene data show CDR1 as SNHLY and CDR2 as FYNNEI. Trimming took 1 base from V and 4 from J, leaving 2 bases between them. The CDR3 runs to 11 residues. CDR3 amino acids: CASSEVYEQYF. CDR3 in DNA: TGTGCCAGCAGTGAAGTTTACGAGCAGTACTTC.

This chain joins TRBV29-1 and TRBJ1-1; the match to TRBD1 covers 8 bases. The CDR3 has 16 amino acids. The V and J ends lost 4 bases and 2 bases, in that order; junction bases with no gene match: 12. The V gene's germline CDR1 is SQVTM and CDR2 ANQGSEA. The DNA for the CDR3 is TGCAGCGTTGTGGTCAGGGGGCAATGGAGAAACACTGAAGCTTTCTTT. Translating it yields CSVVVRGQWRNTEAFF.

This clone was seen once. The chain uses TRBV5-4 and TRBJ2-5, with 9 bases matching TRBD1. Per the germline V gene, CDR1 is SGHNT and CDR2 is YYREEE (reference sequence). V trimming: 4 bases; J trimming: 3 bases; junction bases outside the gene matches: 4. The CDR3 is 14 amino acids. The CDR3 sequence is CASSAWTGEETQYF. The CDR3 DNA reads as TGTGCCAGCAGCGCGTGGACAGGGGAAGAGACCCAGTACTTC.

Regarding this clone: Within the sample, other DNA sequences also encode this same CDR3. The gene calls are TRBV29-1 and TRBJ2-1; no clear D gene. The CDR3 runs 13 residues. Germline V gives CDR1 SQVTM, CDR2 ANQGSEA. The V end was cut by 4 bases, the J end by 0 bases, with 7 bases between. CDR3 in amino acids: CSVGGSSYNEQFF. In nucleotides, the CDR3 is TGCAGCGTTGGAGGCAGCTCCTACAATGAGCAGTTCTTC.